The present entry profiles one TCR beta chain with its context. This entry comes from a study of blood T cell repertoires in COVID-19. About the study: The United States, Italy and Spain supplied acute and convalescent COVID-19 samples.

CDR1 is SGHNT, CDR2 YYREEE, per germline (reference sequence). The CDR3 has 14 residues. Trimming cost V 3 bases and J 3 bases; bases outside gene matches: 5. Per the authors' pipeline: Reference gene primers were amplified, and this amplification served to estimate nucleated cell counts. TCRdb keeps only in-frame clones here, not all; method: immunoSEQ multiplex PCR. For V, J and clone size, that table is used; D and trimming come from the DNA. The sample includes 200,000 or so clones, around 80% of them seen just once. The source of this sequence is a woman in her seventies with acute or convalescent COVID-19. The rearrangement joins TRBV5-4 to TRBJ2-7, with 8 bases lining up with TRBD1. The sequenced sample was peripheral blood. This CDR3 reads CASSWDRTSYEQYF. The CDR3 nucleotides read TGTGCCAGCAGCTGGGACAGGACAAGCTACGAGCAGTACTTC.